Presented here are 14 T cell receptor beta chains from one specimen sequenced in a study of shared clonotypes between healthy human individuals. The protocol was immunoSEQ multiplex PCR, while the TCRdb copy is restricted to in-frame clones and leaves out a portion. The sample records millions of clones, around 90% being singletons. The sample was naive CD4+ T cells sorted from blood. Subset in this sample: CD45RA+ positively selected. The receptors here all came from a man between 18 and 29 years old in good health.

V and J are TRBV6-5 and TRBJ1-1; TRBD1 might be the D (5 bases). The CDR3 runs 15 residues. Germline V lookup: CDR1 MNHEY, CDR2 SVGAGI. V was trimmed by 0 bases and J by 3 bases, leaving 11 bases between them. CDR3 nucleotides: TGTGCCAGCAGTTACTCGGGGCTTCGGGACACTGAAGCTTTCTTT. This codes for CASSYSGLRDTEAFF.

The CDR3 DNA reads as TGTGCCTGGAGTGTCTCCGCCACAGCTAACTATGGCTACACCTTC. It translates to CAWSVSATANYGYTF. This sequence joins TRBV30 and TRBJ1-2; D remains ambiguous. Germline CDR1 and CDR2: GTSNPN and SVGIG (reference sequence). V lost 0 bases to trimming and J lost 0 bases, with 11 bases between them. The CDR3 has 15 amino acids.

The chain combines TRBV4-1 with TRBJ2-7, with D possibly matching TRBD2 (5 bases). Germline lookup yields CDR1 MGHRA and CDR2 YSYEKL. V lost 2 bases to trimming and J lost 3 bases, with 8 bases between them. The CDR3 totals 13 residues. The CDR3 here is CASSQREFYEQYF. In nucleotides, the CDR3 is TGCGCCAGCAGCCAAAGGGAGTTCTACGAGCAGTACTTC.

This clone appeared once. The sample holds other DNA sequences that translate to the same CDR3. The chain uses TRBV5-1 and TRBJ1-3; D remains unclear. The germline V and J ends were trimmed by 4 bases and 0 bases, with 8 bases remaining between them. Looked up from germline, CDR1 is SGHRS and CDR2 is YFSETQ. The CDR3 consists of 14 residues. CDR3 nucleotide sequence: TGCGCCAGCAGCGGCGGGAGCTCTGGAAACACCATATATTTT. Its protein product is CASSGGSSGNTIYF.

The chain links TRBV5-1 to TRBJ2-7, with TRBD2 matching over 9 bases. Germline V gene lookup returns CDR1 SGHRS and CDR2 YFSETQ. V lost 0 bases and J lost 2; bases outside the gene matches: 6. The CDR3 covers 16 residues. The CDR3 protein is CASSLDGLARPYEQYF. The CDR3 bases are TGCGCCAGCAGCTTGGATGGACTAGCGCGACCCTACGAGCAGTACTTC. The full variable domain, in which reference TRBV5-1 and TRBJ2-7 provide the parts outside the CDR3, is KAGVTQTPRYLIKTRGQQVTLSCSPISGHRSVSWYQQTPGQGLQFLFEYFSETQRNKGNFPGRFSGRQFSNSRSEMNVSTLELGDSALYLCASSLDGLARPYEQYFGPGTRLTVT.

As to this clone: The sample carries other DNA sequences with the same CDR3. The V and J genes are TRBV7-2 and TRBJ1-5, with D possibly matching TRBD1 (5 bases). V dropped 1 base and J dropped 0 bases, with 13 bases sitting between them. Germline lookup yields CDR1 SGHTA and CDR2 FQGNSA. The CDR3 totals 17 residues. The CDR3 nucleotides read TGTGCCAGCAGCTTAGTAGCAGGGAGGTATAGCAATCAGCCCCAGCATTTT. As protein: CASSLVAGRYSNQPQHF.

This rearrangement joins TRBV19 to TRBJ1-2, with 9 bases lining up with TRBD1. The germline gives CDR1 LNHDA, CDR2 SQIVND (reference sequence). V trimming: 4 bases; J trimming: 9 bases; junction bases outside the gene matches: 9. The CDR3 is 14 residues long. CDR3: CASSSSGTGTRYTF. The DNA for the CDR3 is TGTGCCAGTAGTAGCTCCGGGACAGGGACCCGCTACACCTTC.

The CDR3 DNA reads TGTGCCAGCAACCATGCCGGGACAAACGAGCAGTACTTC. It specifies CASNHAGTNEQYF. The V gene is TRBV7-8, the J gene TRBJ2-7; tentatively, D is TRBD1 (6 bases). The V and J ends lost 7 bases and 5 bases respectively, with 15 bases between them. The CDR3 spans 13 residues. Per the germline V gene, CDR1 is SGHVS and CDR2 is FQNEAQ.

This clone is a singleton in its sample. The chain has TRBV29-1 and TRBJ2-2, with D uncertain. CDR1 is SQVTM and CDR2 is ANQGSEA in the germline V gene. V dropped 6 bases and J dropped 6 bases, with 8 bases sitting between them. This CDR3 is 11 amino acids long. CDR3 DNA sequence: TGCAGCGTCCAAAGGTCCGGGGAGCTGTTTTTT. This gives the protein CSVQRSGELFF.

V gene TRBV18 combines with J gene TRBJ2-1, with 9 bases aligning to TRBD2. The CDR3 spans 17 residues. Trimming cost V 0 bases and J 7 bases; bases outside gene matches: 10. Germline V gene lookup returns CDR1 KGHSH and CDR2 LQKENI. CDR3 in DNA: TGTGCCAGCTCACCACCTGTCGGCGGGGGGGCGTCAAATGAGCAGTTCTTC. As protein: CASSPPVGGGASNEQFF. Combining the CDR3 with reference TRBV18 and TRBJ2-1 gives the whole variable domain NAGVMQNPRHLVRRRGQEARLRCSPMKGHSHVYWYRQLPEEGLKFMVYLQKENIIDESGMPKERFSAEFPKEGPSILRIQQVVRGDSAAYFCASSPPVGGGASNEQFFGPGTRLTVL.

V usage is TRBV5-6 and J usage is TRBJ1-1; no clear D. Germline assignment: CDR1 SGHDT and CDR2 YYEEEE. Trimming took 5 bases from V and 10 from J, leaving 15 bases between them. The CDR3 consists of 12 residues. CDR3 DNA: TGTGCCAGCAGTTTAAGATCCGGCGGAGCTTTCTTT. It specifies CASSLRSGGAFF.

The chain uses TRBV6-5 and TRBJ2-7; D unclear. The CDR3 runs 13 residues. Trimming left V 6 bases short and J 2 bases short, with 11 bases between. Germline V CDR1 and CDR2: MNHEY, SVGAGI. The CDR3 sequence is CASSRVNPYEQYF. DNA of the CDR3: TGTGCCAGCAGCCGCGTAAATCCCTACGAGCAGTACTTC.

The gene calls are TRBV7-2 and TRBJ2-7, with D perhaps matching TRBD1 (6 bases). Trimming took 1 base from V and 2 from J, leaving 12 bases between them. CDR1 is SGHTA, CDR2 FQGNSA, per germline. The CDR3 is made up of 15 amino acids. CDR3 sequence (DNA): TGTGCCAGCAGCTTAGTAGCACAGGGACCCTACGAGCAGTACTTC. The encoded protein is CASSLVAQGPYEQYF.

CDR3 loop: CASSFRSWPSTNEKLFF. The CDR3 region has the DNA TGTGCCAGCAGCTTTCGGAGTTGGCCCTCGACTAATGAAAAACTGTTTTTT. The chain has TRBV7-2 and TRBJ1-4, with no clear D. Trimming cost V 3 bases and J 2 bases, with 16 bases left between them. The germline gives CDR1 SGHTA, CDR2 FQGNSA. The CDR3 has 17 residues.